The text below deals with one T cell receptor beta chain. This entry comes from a study of blood T cell repertoires in COVID-19. Only in-frame clones appear in the TCRdb table, and some are missing; sequencing was by immunoSEQ multiplex PCR. The top ten clones hold roughly 4% of a sample with fewer than 500,000 clones, 85% to 90% of them seen once. V lost 3 bases and J lost 5; bases outside the gene matches: 6. Per the germline V gene, CDR1 is SGDLS and CDR2 is YYNGEE. The CDR3 is made up of 14 amino acids. This clonotype originated in a young woman with acute or convalescent COVID-19. The source material was peripheral blood. The rearrangement joins TRBV9 to TRBJ2-3; 7 bases are a match to TRBD1. CDR3 in DNA: TGTGCCAGCAGCGGTGGACAGGAGGAAGATACGCAGTATTTT. Protein product: CASSGGQEEDTQYF.